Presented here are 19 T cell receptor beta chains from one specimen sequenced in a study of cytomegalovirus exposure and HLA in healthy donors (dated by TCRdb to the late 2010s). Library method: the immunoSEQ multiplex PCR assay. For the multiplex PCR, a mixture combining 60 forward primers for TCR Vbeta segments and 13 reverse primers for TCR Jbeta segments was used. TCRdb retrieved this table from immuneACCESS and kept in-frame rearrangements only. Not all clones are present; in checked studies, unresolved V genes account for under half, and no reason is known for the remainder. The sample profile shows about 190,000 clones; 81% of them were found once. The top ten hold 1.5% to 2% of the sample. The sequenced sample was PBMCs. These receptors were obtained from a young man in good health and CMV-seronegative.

The CDR3 loop is CARSFRPGTYEQYF. In nucleotides, the CDR3 is TGTGCCAGAAGCTTTCGGCCAGGGACCTACGAGCAGTACTTC. The chain links TRBV5-3 to TRBJ2-7; D is perhaps TRBD1 (5 bases). TRBV5-3 is identified as an open reading frame with a role that is uncertain. The CDR3 consists of 14 residues. Deletions cut 2 bases from V and 2 bases from J, with 11 bases between.

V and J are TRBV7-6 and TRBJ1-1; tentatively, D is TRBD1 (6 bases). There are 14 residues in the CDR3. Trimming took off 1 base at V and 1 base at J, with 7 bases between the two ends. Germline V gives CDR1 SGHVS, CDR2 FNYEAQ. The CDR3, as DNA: TGTGCCAGCAGCTTAGGAGGGGGGAACACTGAAGCTTTCTTT. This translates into CASSLGGGNTEAFF. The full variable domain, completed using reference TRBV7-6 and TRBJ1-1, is GAGVSQSPRYKVTKRGQDVALRCDPISGHVSLYWYRQALGQGPEFLTYFNYEAQQDKSGLPNDRFSAERPEGSISTLTIQRTEQRDSAMYRCASSLGGGNTEAFFGQGTRLTVV.

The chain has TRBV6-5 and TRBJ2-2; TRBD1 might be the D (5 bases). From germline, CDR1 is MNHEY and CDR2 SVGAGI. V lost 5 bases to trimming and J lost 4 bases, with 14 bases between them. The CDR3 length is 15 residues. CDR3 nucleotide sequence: TGTGCCAGCAGTAGGGGTACAGGCTCCACCGGGGAGCTGTTTTTT. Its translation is CASSRGTGSTGELFF.

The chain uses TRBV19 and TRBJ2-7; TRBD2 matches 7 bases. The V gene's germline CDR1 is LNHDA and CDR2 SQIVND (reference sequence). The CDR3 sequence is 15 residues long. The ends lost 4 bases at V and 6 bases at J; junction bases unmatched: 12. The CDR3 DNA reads TGTGCCAGTAGTAAGAGGGCGGGAGTAGGGACCGAGCAGTACTTC. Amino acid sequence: CASSKRAGVGTEQYF.

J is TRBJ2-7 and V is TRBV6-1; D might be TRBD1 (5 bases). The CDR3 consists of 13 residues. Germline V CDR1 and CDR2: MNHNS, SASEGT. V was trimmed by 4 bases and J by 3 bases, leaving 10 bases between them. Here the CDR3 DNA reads TGTGCCAGCAGTGCCCGGCAGGGCTACGAGCAGTACTTC. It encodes CASSARQGYEQYF.

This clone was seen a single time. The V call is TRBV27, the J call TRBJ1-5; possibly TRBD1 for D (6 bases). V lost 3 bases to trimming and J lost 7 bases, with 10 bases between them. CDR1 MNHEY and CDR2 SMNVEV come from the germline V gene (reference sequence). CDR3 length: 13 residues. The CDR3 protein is CASSLRGAQPQHF. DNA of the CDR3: TGTGCCAGCAGTTTGCGGGGGGCACAGCCCCAGCATTTT.

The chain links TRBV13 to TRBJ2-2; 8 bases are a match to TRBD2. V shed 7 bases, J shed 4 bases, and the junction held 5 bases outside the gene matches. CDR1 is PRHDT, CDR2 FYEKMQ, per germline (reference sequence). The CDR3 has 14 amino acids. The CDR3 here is CASNQRELTGELFF. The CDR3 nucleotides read TGTGCCAGCAATCAGCGGGAGCTCACCGGGGAGCTGTTTTTT.

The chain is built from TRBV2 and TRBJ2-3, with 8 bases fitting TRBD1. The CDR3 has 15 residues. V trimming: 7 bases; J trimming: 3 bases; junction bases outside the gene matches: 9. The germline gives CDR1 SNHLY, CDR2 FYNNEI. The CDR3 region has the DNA TGTGCCAGCACGCTGGGGACAGGAGGGACAGATACGCAGTATTTT. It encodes CASTLGTGGTDTQYF.

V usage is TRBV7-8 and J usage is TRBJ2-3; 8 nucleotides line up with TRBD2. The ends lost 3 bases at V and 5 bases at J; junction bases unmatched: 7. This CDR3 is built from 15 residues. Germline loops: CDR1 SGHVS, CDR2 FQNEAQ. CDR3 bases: TGTGCCAGCAGCTTTACCGGGAGGGCCGTAGATACGCAGTATTTT. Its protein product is CASSFTGRAVDTQYF.

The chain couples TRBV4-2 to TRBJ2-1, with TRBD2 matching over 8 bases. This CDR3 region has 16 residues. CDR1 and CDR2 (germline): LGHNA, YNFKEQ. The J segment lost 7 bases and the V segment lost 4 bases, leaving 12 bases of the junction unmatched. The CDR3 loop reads CASSLGLTSDRNEQFF. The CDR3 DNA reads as TGTGCCAGCAGCCTAGGGTTGACTAGCGATCGGAATGAGCAGTTCTTC.

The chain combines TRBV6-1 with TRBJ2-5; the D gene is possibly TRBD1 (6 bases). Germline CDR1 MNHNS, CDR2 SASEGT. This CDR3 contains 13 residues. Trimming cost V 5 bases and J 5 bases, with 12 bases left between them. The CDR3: CASSWGPGETQYF. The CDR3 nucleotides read TGTGCCAGCAGTTGGGGGCCCGGGGAGACCCAGTACTTC.

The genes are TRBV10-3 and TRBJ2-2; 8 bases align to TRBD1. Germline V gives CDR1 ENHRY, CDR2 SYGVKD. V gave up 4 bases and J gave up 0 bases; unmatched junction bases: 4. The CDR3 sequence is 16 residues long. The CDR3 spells CAISGRTGTNTGELFF. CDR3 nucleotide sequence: TGTGCCATCAGTGGGCGGACAGGGACGAACACCGGGGAGCTGTTTTTT.

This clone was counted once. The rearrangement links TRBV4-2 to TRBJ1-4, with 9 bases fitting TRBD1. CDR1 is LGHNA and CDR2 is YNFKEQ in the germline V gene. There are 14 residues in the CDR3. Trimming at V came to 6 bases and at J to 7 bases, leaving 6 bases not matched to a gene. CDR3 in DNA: TGTGCCAGCAGTCCCCGGGACAGGGCTGAAAAACTGTTTTTT. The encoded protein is CASSPRDRAEKLFF.

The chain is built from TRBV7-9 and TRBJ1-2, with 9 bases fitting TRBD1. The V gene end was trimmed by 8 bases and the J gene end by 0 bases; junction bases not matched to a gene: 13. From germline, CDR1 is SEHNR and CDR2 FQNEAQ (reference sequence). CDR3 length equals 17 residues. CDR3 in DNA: TGTGCCAGCCAAGGGGACAGGGTTCGTTTCGCTAACTATGGCTACACCTTC. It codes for CASQGDRVRFANYGYTF.

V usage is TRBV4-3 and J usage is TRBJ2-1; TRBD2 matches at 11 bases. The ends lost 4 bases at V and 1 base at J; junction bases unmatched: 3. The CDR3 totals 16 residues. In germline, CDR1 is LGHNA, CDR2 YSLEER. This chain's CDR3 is CASSRIAGGSYNEQFF. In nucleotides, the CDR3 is TGCGCCAGCAGCCGCATAGCGGGAGGGTCCTACAATGAGCAGTTCTTC.

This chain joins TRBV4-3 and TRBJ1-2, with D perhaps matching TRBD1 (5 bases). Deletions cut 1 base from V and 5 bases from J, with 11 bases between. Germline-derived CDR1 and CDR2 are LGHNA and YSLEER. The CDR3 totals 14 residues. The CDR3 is CASSQGGAKYGYTF. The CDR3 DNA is TGCGCCAGCAGCCAAGGGGGCGCGAAATATGGCTACACCTTC.

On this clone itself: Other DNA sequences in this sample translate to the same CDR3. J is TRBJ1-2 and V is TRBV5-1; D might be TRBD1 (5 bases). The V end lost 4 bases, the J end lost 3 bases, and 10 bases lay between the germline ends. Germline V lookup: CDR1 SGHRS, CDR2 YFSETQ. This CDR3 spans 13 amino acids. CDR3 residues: CASSLGGDYGYTF. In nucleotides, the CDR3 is TGCGCCAGCAGCCTGGGGGGGGACTATGGCTACACCTTC.

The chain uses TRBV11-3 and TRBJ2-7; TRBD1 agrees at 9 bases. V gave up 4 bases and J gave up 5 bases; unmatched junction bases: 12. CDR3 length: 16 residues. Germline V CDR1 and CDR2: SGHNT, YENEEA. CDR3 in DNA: TGTGCCAGCAGCTGGGGGGACAGGGTGGGTCTCGACGAGCAGTACTTC. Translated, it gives CASSWGDRVGLDEQYF.

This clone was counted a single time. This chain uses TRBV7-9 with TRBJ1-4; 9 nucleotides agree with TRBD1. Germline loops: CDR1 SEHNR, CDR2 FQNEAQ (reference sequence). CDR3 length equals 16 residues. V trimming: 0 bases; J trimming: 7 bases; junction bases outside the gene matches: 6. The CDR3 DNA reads TGTGCCAGCAGCTTAGCGGCCGGGACAGGGTTTGAAAAACTGTTTTTT. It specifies CASSLAAGTGFEKLFF.